A single sample is the source of the 16 T cell receptor beta chains below, sequenced in a study of T-cell memory formation after mild COVID-19. TCRdb used MiXCR to reprocess the 5' RACE reads, holding one entry per CDR3 protein. The table includes roughly 280,000 distinct CDR3 sequences, around 8% detected once. Sequencing used PBMCs or a T cell subset sorted from them (not recorded which). These receptors all come from a man aged 18-30 years who had mild COVID-19 (a few samples of this study predate the infection). Cell type and time point are not known.

As DNA, the CDR3 is TGTGCCAGCAGTTATGGGGCTCTAGCCAAAAACATTCAGTACTTC. Protein sequence: CASSYGALAKNIQYF. V usage is TRBV6-2 or TRBV6-3 and J usage is TRBJ2-4, with D tentatively TRBD1 (5 bases). V was clipped by 3 bases and J by 0 bases, with 9 bases between them. Germline V gene lookup returns CDR1 MNHEY and CDR2 SVGEGT. This CDR3 spans 15 amino acids.

This sequence joins TRBV27 and TRBJ2-3; D is unresolved. The CDR3 loop spans 13 amino acids. V was shortened by 2 bases and J by 4 bases, with 7 bases between the two germline ends. The germline gives CDR1 MNHEY, CDR2 SMNVEV (reference sequence). DNA of the CDR3: TGTGCCAGCAGTTTAGAACAGCCAGATACGCAGTATTTT. Its translation: CASSLEQPDTQYF.

This clonotype was recorded at least ten times. The chain uses TRBV5-1 and TRBJ2-1, with 8 bases that match TRBD2. Trimming removed 0 bases from V and 6 bases from J; junction bases left unmatched: 2. The CDR3 extends over 14 amino acids. Germline-derived CDR1 and CDR2 are SGHRS and YFSETQ. The CDR3 sequence: CASSLGGGSNEQFF. CDR3 nucleotide sequence: TGCGCCAGCAGCTTGGGCGGGGGGTCCAATGAGCAGTTCTTC.

This clonotype was detected a few times. The J gene is TRBJ2-7, the V gene TRBV21-1. TRBV21-1 has pseudogene status. This CDR3 has 13 residues. The CDR3 DNA is TGTGCCAGCAGCAAAGAACAAGCTAGCGAGCAGTACGTC. Translation: CASSKEQASEQYV.

This clonotype showed up just a few times. The chain couples TRBV29-1 to TRBJ2-1; 9 bases map to TRBD1. Germline lookup yields CDR1 SQVTM and CDR2 ANQGSEA. V was clipped by 4 bases and J by 4 bases; unmatched bases: 5. The CDR3 length is 14 residues. CDR3 residues: CSVVRTGEYNEQFF. In DNA form, the CDR3 reads TGCAGCGTTGTTAGGACAGGGGAATACAATGAGCAGTTCTTC.

In its sample, this clonotype was seen a few times. The V gene is TRBV7-6, the J gene TRBJ2-1, with 9 bases identical to TRBD2. The CDR3 extends over 16 amino acids. The ends lost 5 bases at V and 5 bases at J; junction bases unmatched: 10. CDR1 and CDR2 (germline): SGHVS, FNYEAQ. CDR3 protein: CASSLRLGGGDNEQFF. In DNA, the CDR3 is TGTGCCAGCAGCCTACGCTTGGGCGGGGGGGACAATGAGCAGTTCTTC.

The table lists this clonotype with a few counts. The rearrangement links TRBV9 to TRBJ2-2; D is undetermined. The CDR3 is made up of 13 amino acids. Germline V gene lookup returns CDR1 SGDLS and CDR2 YYNGEE. With 0 bases removed from V and 5 bases from J, the gap between germline ends came to 5 bases. The CDR3 is CASSVVETGELFF. The CDR3 nucleotides are TGTGCCAGCAGCGTAGTCGAGACCGGGGAGCTGTTTTTT.

The chain combines TRBV5-4 with TRBJ2-5; 7 bases align to TRBD1. This CDR3 region has 13 residues. The ends lost 4 bases at V and 5 bases at J; junction bases unmatched: 5. CDR1 SGHNT and CDR2 YYREEE come from the germline V gene (reference sequence). CDR3: CASSPKGAETQYF. In DNA form, the CDR3 reads TGTGCCAGCAGCCCGAAGGGGGCGGAGACCCAGTACTTC.

This chain links TRBV27 with TRBJ1-1; no clear D. V was trimmed by 7 bases and J by 2 bases, leaving 14 bases between them. The germline V gene has CDR1 MNHEY and CDR2 SMNVEV (reference sequence). The CDR3 is made up of 14 amino acids. The CDR3 spells CASTKTPANTEAFF. The CDR3 DNA reads TGTGCCAGCACCAAGACCCCGGCCAACACTGAAGCTTTCTTT.

This clonotype was detected ten times or more. V and J are TRBV20-1 and TRBJ2-3; TRBD2 is a possible D gene (6 bases). V lost 6 bases to trimming and J lost 3 bases, with 16 bases between them. Per the germline V gene, CDR1 is DFQATT and CDR2 is SNEGSKA (reference sequence). The CDR3 spans 14 residues. The CDR3 is CSAGGRLGTDTQYF. The CDR3 DNA follows: TGCAGTGCCGGGGGAAGGTTGGGGACAGATACGCAGTATTTT.

V gene TRBV21-1 combines with J gene TRBJ1-5; the table's D call of TRBD1 was not tested on the DNA. TRBV21-1 is termed a pseudogene. The CDR3 length is 15 residues. CDR3 nucleotides: TGTGCCAGCAGCAATACAGGGGAAAGCAATCAGCCCCAGCATTTT. It translates to CASSNTGESNQPQHF.

This clonotype was found many times. J is TRBJ2-7 and V is TRBV4-3, with TRBD1 identical over 10 bases. CDR1 is LGHNA and CDR2 is YSLEER in the germline V gene. After removal of 0 bases from V and 6 bases from J, the junction contained 8 bases not matched to a gene. The CDR3 has 16 amino acids. In DNA, the CDR3 is TGCGCCAGCAGCCAAGATCGGGGGACAGGGGAGGGCGAGCAGTACTTC. Translating it yields CASSQDRGTGEGEQYF.

This clonotype was counted only a few times. The V call is TRBV5-1, the J call TRBJ2-5, with D perhaps TRBD1 (6 bases). The CDR3 extends over 14 amino acids. Trimming took off 4 bases at V and 1 base at J, with 11 bases between the two ends. Germline CDR1 is SGHRS and CDR2 is YFSETQ. This chain's CDR3 is CASSAQGSQETQYF. The CDR3 DNA reads TGCGCCAGCAGCGCCCAGGGGTCCCAAGAGACCCAGTACTTC.

This clonotype was seen ten or more times. The chain joins TRBV27 to TRBJ2-7, with D uncertain. The CDR3 covers 10 residues. V lost 3 bases and J 5 bases, leaving 2 bases between the germline ends. Germline V CDR1 and CDR2: MNHEY, SMNVEV (reference sequence). The chain's CDR3 is CASSFNEQYV. The CDR3 nucleotides read TGTGCCAGCAGTTTTAACGAGCAGTACGTC.

A few counts support this clonotype. The rearrangement uses TRBV4-2 and TRBJ2-1; the D gene is possibly TRBD2 (6 bases). The CDR3 consists of 16 residues. From germline, CDR1 is LGHNA and CDR2 YNFKEQ. V lost 1 base and J 1 base, leaving 11 bases between the germline ends. CDR3 nucleotide sequence: TGTGCCAGCAGCCAAGCTCTGGGGGGTTCCTACAATGAGCAGTTCTTC. Translating it yields CASSQALGGSYNEQFF.

The chain uses TRBV5-4 and TRBJ2-7; 9 bases are shared with TRBD2. This CDR3 region has 13 residues. In germline, CDR1 is SGHNT, CDR2 YYREEE (reference sequence). The trim removed 4 bases at V and 5 bases at J, leaving 4 bases unmatched. The CDR3 loop reads CASSSGGKHEQYV. DNA for the CDR3: TGTGCCAGCAGCAGCGGGGGGAAACACGAGCAGTACGTC.